This T cell receptor beta chain is drawn from a study of CD4 T cells in relation to SARS-CoV-2 and coronaviruses. Before the COVID-19 pandemic, during about 2010-2018, CD4+ T cells were taken from unexposed donors. After 10 to 11 days of culture, CD4+ T cells were isolated. Testing used SARS-CoV-2 S/N and four cold-coronavirus spikes on unexposed-donor CD4+ T cells, cells permitting. Roughly 2 million PBMCs per well were cultured with 7.5 to 10 IU/ml IL-2. For this clone: Its antigen is not identified.

The assay was immunoSEQ multiplex PCR, and TCRdb's table has in-frame clones only and misses some. This table holds around 25,000 clones, approximately 72% found once. The CDR3 sequence is 20 residues long. Trimming at V came to 3 bases and at J to 6 bases, leaving 21 bases not matched to a gene. From germline, CDR1 is DFQATT and CDR2 SNEGSKA (reference sequence). Study results and caveats: In roughly two thirds of donors, memory CD4+ clonotypes crossrecognized SARS-CoV-2 and at least one common cold coronavirus spike.

The TCR originated in a human donor in good health. The rearrangement joins TRBV20-1 to TRBJ2-1, with TRBD2 identical over 12 bases. Material for sequencing was CD4+ T cells from PBMCs, cultured in vitro. CDR3 sequence reads: CSASIMGGQDGTSGFNEQFF. The CDR3 bases are TGCAGTGCTAGTATCATGGGGGGGCAAGACGGGACTAGCGGGTTCAATGAGCAGTTCTTC.